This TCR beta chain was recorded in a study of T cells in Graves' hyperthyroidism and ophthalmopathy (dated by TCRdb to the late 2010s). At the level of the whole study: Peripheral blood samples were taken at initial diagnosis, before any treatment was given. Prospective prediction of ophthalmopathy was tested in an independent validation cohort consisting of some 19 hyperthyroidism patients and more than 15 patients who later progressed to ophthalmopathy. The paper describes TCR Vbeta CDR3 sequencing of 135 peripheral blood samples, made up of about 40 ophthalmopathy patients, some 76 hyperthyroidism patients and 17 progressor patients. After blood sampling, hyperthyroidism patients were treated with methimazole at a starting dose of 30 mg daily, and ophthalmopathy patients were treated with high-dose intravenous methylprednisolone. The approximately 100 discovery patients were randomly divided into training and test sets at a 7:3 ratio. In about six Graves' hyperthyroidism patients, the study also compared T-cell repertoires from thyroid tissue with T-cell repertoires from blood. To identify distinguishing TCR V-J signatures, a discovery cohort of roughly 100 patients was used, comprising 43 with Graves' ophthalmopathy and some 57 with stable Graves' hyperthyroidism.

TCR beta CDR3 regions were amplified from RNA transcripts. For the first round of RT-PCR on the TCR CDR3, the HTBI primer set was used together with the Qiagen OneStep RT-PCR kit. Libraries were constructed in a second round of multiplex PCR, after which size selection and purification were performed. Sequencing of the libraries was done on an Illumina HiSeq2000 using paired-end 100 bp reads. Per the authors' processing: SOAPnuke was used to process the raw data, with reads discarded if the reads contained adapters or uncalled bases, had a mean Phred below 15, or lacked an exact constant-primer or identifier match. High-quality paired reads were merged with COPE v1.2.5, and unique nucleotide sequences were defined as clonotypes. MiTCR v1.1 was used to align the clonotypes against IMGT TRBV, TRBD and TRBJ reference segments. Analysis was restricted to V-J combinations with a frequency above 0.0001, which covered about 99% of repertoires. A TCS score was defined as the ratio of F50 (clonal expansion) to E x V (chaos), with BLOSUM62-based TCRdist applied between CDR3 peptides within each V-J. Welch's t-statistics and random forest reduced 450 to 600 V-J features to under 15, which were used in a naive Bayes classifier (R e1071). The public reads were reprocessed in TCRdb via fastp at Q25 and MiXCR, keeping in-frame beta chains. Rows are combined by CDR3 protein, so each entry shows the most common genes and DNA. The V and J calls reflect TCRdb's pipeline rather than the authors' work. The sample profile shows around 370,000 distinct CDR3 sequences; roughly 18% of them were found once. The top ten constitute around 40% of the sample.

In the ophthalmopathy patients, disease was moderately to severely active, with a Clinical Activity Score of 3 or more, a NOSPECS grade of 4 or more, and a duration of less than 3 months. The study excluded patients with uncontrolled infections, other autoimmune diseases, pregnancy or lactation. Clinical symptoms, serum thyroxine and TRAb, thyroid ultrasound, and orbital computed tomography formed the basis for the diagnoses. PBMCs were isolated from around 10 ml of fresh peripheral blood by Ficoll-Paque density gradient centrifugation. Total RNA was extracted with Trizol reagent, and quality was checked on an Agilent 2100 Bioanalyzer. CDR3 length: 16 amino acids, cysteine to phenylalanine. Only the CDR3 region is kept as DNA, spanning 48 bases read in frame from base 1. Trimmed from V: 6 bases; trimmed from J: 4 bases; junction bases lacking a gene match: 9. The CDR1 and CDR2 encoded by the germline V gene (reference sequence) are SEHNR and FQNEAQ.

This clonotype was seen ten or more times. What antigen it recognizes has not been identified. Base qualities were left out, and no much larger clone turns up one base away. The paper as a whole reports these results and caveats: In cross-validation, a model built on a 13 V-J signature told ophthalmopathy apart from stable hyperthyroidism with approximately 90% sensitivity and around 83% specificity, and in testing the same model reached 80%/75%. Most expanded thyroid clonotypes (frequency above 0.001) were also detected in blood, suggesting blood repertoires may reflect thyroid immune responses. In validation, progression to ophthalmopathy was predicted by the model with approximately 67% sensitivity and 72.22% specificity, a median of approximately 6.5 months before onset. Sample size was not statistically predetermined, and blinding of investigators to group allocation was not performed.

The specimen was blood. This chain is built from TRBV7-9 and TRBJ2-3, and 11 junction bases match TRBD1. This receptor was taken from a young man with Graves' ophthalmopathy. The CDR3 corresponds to CASRPRTGGRSDTQYF. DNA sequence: TGTGCCAGCAGACCAAGGACAGGGGGCAGATCAGATACGCAGTATTTT. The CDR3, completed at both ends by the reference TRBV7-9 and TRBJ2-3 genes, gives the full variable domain DTGVSQNPRHKITKRGQNVTFRCDPISEHNRLYWYRQTLGQGPEFLTYFQNEAQLEKSRLLSDRFSAERPKGSFSTLEIQRTEQGDSAMYLCASRPRTGGRSDTQYFGPGTRLTVL.